This TCR beta chain was sequenced during a study of blood T cell repertoires in COVID-19. On the study more broadly: COVID-19 samples from acute and convalescent phases originated in the United States, Italy and Spain. The cDNA or gDNA used as material had been derived from T cells, B-cell-depleted T cells, or PBMCs.

In the authors' methods: Nucleated cell counts were estimated from reference gene primer amplification. Sequenced by immunoSEQ multiplex PCR; TCRdb stores in-frame clones only, minus some. The V and J calls and clone size are taken from that table; D and trimming were inferred from the DNA. The repertoire has approximately 94,000 clones, about 90% of them found once; the top ten carry approximately 7.3%. The V gene's germline CDR1 is SGDLS and CDR2 YYNGEE. V was cut by 4 bases and J by 0 bases, with 11 bases left in between. The CDR3 runs to 15 residues. Sequenced: peripheral blood. The TCR comes from a man aged 30-40 years in a cohort sampled during active COVID-19. The chain links TRBV9 to TRBJ2-1; D unclear. The CDR3 nucleotides are TGTGCCAGCAGCACGTCTTCCAGCTCCTACAATGAGCAGTTCTTC. This translates into CASSTSSSSYNEQFF.